The rows below give T cell receptor beta chains drawn from one sample of a study of T cell clonotyping in hematopoietic cell transplantation. Repertoires were generated with immunoSEQ multiplex PCR, while TCRdb's copy carries only in-frame clones and drops some. The table has 65,000 to 80,000 clones, about 96% seen once; the top ten hold roughly 1.5%. Sequenced here: peripheral blood mononuclear cells, sampled before stem cell transplant. The source of these receptors is a woman aged 45-59 years with acute myeloid leukemia. Some clones in this sample may be carry-over from other donors' samples. Both conserved end residues are part of each CDR3. A D gene is named only where the DNA matches it firmly. Not every row has a clone size; where given, it reads once, few, many or a size class.

v_call,d_call,clone_size,cdr3_length,j_call,cdr3_aa,cdr3_nt
TRBV10-3,NA,NA,16,TRBJ1-5,CAISEKQGLDNQPQHF,TGTGCCATCAGTGAGAAACAGGGTTTGGACAATCAGCCCCAGCATTTT
TRBV25-1,NA,NA,12,TRBJ1-2,CASRKGWYGYTF,TGTGCCAGCAGGAAAGGGTGGTATGGCTACACCTTC
TRBV6-1,TRBD2,NA,13,TRBJ2-1,CATLTGGNNEQFF,TGTGCCACTCTAACGGGGGGTAACAATGAGCAGTTCTTC
TRBV19,NA,NA,16,TRBJ2-7,CASKITLGRGNGEQYF,TGTGCCAGTAAAATCACCTTAGGACGGGGGAATGGCGAGCAGTACTTC
TRBV6-5,NA,NA,15,TRBJ1-1,CASRFSGPMNTEAFF,TGTGCCAGCAGGTTTTCGGGCCCCATGAACACTGAAGCTTTCTTT
TRBV5-1,NA,NA,14,TRBJ1-4,CASSRQATNEKLFF,TGCGCCAGCAGCAGACAGGCAACTAATGAAAAACTGTTTTTT
TRBV27,NA,NA,14,TRBJ2-3,CASSLSLATDTQYF,TGTGCCAGCAGTTTATCACTAGCAACAGATACGCAGTATTTT
TRBV27,NA,NA,11,TRBJ2-2,CASSSAGELFF,TGTGCCAGCAGTTCGGCCGGGGAGCTGTTTTTT
TRBV19,NA,NA,15,TRBJ2-6,CASSKGSSGANVLTF,TGTGCCAGTAGTAAAGGTAGCTCTGGGGCCAACGTCCTGACTTTC
TRBV19,NA,NA,15,TRBJ1-2,CASSPNNGVINGYTF,TGTGCCAGTAGTCCCAATAACGGGGTTATCAATGGCTACACCTTC
TRBV7-6,NA,NA,13,TRBJ1-1,CASRTDRYTEAFF,TGTGCCAGCAGGACAGATCGATACACTGAAGCTTTCTTT
TRBV5-1,NA,NA,14,TRBJ1-6,CASSGQAVSSPLHF,TGCGCCAGCAGCGGCCAGGCAGTGAGTTCACCCCTCCACTTT
TRBV19,NA,NA,17,TRBJ1-5,CASSIGRSGVAYQPQHF,TGTGCCAGTAGTATAGGTCGTAGTGGTGTGGCGTATCAGCCCCAGCATTTT
TRBV5-1,TRBD1,NA,15,TRBJ1-2,CASSLKQGANYGYTF,TGCGCCAGCAGCTTGAAGCAGGGGGCGAACTATGGCTACACCTTC
TRBV5-1,TRBD2,NA,14,TRBJ2-7,CASSFTSGTYEQYF,TGCGCCAGCAGCTTTACTAGCGGTACCTACGAGCAGTACTTC
TRBV11-2,TRBD1,once,15,TRBJ1-5,CASSRGQGSNQPQHF,TGTGCCAGCAGCCGCGGACAGGGGAGCAATCAGCCCCAGCATTTT
TRBV4-1,TRBD1,NA,14,TRBJ2-7,CASRGTGGQQEQYF,TGCGCCAGCAGGGGGACAGGGGGGCAACAAGAGCAGTACTTC
TRBV6-5,NA,NA,15,TRBJ1-5,CASSFAGQENQPQHF,TGTGCCAGCAGTTTTGCAGGGCAGGAGAATCAGCCCCAGCATTTT
TRBV7-2,TRBD2,NA,16,TRBJ2-5,CASSSPTSAYQETQYF,TGTGCCAGCAGCAGCCCGACTAGCGCTTACCAAGAGACCCAGTACTTC
TRBV27,NA,NA,16,TRBJ1-2,CASSYSRAGPGYGYTF,TGTGCCAGCAGTTACTCCCGGGCAGGGCCGGGCTATGGCTACACCTTC
TRBV10-3,TRBD2,NA,15,TRBJ2-7,CAISRLAGGNYEQYF,TGTGCCATCAGTCGACTAGCGGGAGGGAATTACGAGCAGTACTTC
TRBV19,TRBD2,NA,14,TRBJ2-5,CASSKEGLEETQYF,TGTGCCAGTAGTAAGGAGGGACTAGAAGAGACCCAGTACTTC
TRBV29-1,TRBD1,NA,12,TRBJ2-7,CSVSGGSNEQYF,TGCAGCGTTTCAGGGGGATCTAACGAGCAGTACTTC
TRBV28,TRBD1,NA,15,TRBJ1-2,CASSLTPDRYYGYTF,TGTGCCAGCAGTTTAACCCCGGACAGGTACTATGGCTACACCTTC
TRBV19,NA,NA,12,TRBJ1-5,CASSGSNQPQHF,TGTGCCAGTAGTGGGAGCAATCAGCCCCAGCATTTT
TRBV19,NA,once,13,TRBJ1-1,CASQTNSGREAFF,TGTGCCAGCCAAACGAACTCTGGACGAGAAGCTTTCTTT
TRBV6-6,NA,NA,15,TRBJ1-2,CASSYGGQTLYGYTF,TGTGCCAGCAGTTACGGGGGCCAAACCCTCTATGGCTACACCTTC
TRBV15,TRBD2,NA,16,TRBJ2-1,CATSRPLAGGGNEQFF,TGTGCCACCAGCAGACCTCTAGCGGGAGGTGGGAATGAGCAGTTCTTC
TRBV30,NA,NA,13,TRBJ1-1,CAWSPGDHTEAFF,TGTGCCTGGAGTCCCGGGGACCACACTGAAGCTTTCTTT